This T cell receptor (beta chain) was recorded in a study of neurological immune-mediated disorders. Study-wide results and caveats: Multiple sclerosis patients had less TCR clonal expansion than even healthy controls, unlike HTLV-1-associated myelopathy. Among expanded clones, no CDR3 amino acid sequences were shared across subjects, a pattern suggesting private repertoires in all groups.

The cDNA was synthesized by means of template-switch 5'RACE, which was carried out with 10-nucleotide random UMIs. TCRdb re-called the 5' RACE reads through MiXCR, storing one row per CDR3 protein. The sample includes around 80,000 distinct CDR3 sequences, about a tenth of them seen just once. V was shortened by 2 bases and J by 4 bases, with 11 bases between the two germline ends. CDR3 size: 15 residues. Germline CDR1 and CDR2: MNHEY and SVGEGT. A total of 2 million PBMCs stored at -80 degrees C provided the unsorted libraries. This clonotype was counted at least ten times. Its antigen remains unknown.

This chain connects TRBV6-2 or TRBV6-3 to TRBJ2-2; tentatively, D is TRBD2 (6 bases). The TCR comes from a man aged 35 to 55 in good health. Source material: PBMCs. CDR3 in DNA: TGTGCCAGCAGTTACGCGGGACTCCTCACCGGGGAGCTGTTTTTT. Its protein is CASSYAGLLTGELFF.